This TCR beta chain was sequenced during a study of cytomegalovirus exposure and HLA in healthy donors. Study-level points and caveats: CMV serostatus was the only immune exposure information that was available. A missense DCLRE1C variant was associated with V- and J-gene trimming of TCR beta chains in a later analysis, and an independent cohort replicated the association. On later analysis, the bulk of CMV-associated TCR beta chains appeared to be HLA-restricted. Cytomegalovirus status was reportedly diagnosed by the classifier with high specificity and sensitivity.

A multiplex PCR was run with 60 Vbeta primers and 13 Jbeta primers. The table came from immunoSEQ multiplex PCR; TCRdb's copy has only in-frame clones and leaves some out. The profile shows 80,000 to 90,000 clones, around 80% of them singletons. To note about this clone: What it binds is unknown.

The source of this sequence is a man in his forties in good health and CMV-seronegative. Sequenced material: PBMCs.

Here the CDR3 DNA reads TGCGCCAGCAGCCAAGGGTCAGACAATGAGCAGTTCTTC. This gives the protein CASSQGSDNEQFF. This chain uses TRBV4-1 with TRBJ2-1; D is unclear. Germline-derived CDR1 and CDR2 are MGHRA and YSYEKL. The CDR3 consists of 13 residues. Trimming shortened V by 1 base and J by 5 bases, and 6 bases separated the two germline ends.